The 9 T cell receptor beta chains below all came from one sample that was sequenced in a study of T-cell memory formation after mild COVID-19. From the 5' RACE reads, TCRdb called clonotypes with MiXCR, one entry per CDR3 protein. This repertoire shows 200,000 to 250,000 distinct CDR3 sequences, about 10% found once; its top ten account for just over 3%. The sequencing input was PBMCs or a T cell subset sorted from them (not recorded which). These receptors were taken from a man in his late teens or twenties who had mild COVID-19 (a few samples of this study predate the infection). Cell type and time point are not known.

This clonotype was seen repeatedly, ten times or more. This chain links TRBV7-3 with TRBJ2-3; D is unclear. The V gene's germline CDR1 is SGHTA and CDR2 FQGTGA. The length of the CDR3 is 13 residues. The V end lost 5 bases, the J end lost 10 bases, and 16 bases lay between the germline ends. The CDR3 sequence: CASSAATGFSQYF. The CDR3 coding sequence is TGTGCCAGCAGCGCCGCGACCGGGTTTTCGCAGTATTTT.

This clonotype occurred a few times. The chain combines TRBV6-5 with TRBJ1-2; the D is unclear. CDR3 length equals 13 residues. Germline V lookup: CDR1 MNHEY, CDR2 SVGAGI. Trimming removed 0 bases at V and 8 bases at J, with 10 bases between. CDR3 residues: CASSYSGLEGYTF. In DNA form, the CDR3 reads TGTGCCAGCAGTTACTCAGGGTTGGAAGGCTACACCTTC.

This clonotype was seen a few times. This chain links TRBV20-1 with TRBJ2-1; either TRBD1 or TRBD2 may supply D (5 bases each). There are 14 residues in the CDR3. Germline lookup yields CDR1 DFQATT and CDR2 SNEGSKA (reference sequence). V was shortened by 0 bases and J by 9 bases, with 15 bases between the two germline ends. The CDR3 loop is CSARDLSGTGEQFF. In DNA form, the CDR3 reads TGCAGTGCTAGAGATCTGTCCGGGACGGGTGAGCAGTTCTTC.

This clonotype was seen more than once but under ten times. V usage is TRBV18 and J usage is TRBJ2-3; TRBD2 agrees at 10 bases. CDR3 length: 15 residues. V shed 3 bases, J shed 5 bases, and the junction held 5 bases outside the gene matches. The germline CDR1 and CDR2 sequences are KGHSH and LQKENI. CDR3 bases: TGTGCCAGCTCACCTCGGACTAGCGGACAAGATACGCAGTATTTT. Translating gives CASSPRTSGQDTQYF.

This clonotype has more than one count but fewer than ten. The chain employs TRBV5-1 and TRBJ2-7; TRBD1 matches 7 bases. V shed 1 base, J shed 9 bases, and the junction held 7 bases outside the gene matches. CDR3 size: 13 residues. Germline V lookup: CDR1 SGHRS, CDR2 YFSETQ. The CDR3 nucleotides read TGCGCCAGCAGCTTGAAGGGACAGTCGGGGCAGTACGTC. Its protein is CASSLKGQSGQYV.

The chain joins TRBV7-3 to TRBJ1-5, with D unresolved. Germline CDR1 is SGHTA and CDR2 is FQGTGA. V shed 5 bases and J shed 4 bases, with 9 bases lying between them. This CDR3 comprises 13 residues. Written as DNA, the CDR3 is TGTGCCAGCAGCCTCACATGGAATCAGCCCCAGCATTTT. Amino acids: CASSLTWNQPQHF.

This sequence joins TRBV5-1 and TRBJ2-5; TRBD2 aligns across 12 bases. The germline V gene has CDR1 SGHRS and CDR2 YFSETQ. V was pared by 3 bases and J by 2 bases, with 2 bases of the junction left unmatched. The CDR3 has 15 residues. CDR3 region: CASSWTSGNQETQYF. The CDR3 DNA follows: TGCGCCAGCAGCTGGACTAGCGGGAATCAAGAGACCCAGTACTTC.

This clonotype was recorded a few times. V gene TRBV24-1 combines with J gene TRBJ2-3; 15 nucleotides match TRBD2. From germline, CDR1 is KGHDR and CDR2 SFDVKD. The J segment lost 4 bases and the V segment lost 9 bases, leaving 10 bases of the junction unmatched. The CDR3 covers 17 residues. The CDR3 sequence: CATGGTSGGTLADTQYF. CDR3 in DNA: TGTGCCACCGGGGGGACTAGCGGGGGGACGCTCGCAGATACGCAGTATTTT.

This rearrangement joins TRBV11-2 to TRBJ1-3; D is perhaps TRBD1 (6 bases). The CDR3 has 17 amino acids. The germline V and J ends were trimmed by 2 bases and 1 base, with 15 bases remaining between them. CDR1 is SGHAT and CDR2 is FQNNGV in the germline V gene. The CDR3, as DNA: TGTGCCAGCAGCTTAACCGCCGGGGGCAGATCTGGAAACACCATATATTTT. Amino acid sequence: CASSLTAGGRSGNTIYF.